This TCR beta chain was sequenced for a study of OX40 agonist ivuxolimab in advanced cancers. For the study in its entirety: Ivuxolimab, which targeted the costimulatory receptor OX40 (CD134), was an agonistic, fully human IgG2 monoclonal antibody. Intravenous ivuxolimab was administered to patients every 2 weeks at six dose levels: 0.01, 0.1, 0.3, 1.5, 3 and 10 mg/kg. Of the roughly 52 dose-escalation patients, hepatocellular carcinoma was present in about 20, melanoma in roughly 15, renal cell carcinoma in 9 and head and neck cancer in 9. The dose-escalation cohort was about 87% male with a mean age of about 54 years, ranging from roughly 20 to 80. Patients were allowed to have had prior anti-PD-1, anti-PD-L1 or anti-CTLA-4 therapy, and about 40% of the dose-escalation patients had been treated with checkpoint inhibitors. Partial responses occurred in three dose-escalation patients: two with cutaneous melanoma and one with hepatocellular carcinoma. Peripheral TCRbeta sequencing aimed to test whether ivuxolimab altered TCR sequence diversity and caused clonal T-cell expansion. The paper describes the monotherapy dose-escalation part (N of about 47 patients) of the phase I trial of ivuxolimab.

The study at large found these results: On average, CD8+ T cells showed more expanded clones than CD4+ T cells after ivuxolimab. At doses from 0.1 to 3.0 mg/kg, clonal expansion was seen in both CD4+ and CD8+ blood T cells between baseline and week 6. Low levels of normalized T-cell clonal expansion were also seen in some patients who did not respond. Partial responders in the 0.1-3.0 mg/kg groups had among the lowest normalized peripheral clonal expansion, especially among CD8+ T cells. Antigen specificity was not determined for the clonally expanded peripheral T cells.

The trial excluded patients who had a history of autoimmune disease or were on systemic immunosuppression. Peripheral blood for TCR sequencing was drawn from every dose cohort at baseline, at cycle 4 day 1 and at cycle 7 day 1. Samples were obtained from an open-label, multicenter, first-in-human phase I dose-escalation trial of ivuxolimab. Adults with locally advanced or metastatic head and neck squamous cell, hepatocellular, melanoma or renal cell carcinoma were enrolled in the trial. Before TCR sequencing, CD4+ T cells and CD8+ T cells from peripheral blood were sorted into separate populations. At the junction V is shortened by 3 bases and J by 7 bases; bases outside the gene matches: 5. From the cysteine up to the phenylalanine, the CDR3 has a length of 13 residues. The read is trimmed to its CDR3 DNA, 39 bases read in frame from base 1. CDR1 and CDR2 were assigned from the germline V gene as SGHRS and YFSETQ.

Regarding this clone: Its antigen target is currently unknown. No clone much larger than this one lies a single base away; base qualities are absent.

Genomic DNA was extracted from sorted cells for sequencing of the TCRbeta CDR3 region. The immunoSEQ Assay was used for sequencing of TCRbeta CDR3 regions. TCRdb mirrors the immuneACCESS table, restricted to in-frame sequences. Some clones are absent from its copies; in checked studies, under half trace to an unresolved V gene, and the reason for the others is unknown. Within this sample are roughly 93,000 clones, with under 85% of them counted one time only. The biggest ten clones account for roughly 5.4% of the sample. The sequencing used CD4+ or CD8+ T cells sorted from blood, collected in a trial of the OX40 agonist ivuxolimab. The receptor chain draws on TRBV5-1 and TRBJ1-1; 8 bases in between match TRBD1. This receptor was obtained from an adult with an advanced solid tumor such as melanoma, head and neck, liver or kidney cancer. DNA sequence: TGCGCCAGCAGCTGGACAGGGAGCCTTGAAGCTTTCTTT. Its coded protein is CASSWTGSLEAFF.